This TCR beta chain comes out of a study of technical replicates of blood from a few donors. This clone was seen only a few times. Using immunoSEQ multiplex PCR, the repertoire was profiled, and TCRdb retains in-frame clones only, with some absent. This sample has under 85,000 clones, with 95% to 98% found just once. This clonotype originated in a human donor in good health. Sequenced input: T cells isolated from PBMCs.

CDR3 loop: CASSETGHTEAFF. For the CDR3, the DNA is TGTGCCAGCAGTGAGACAGGGCACACTGAAGCTTTCTTT. This sequence joins TRBV6-1 and TRBJ1-1; 7 bases align to TRBD1. CDR1 is MNHNS, CDR2 SASEGT, per germline. Trimming cost V 3 bases and J 3 bases; bases outside gene matches: 1. The CDR3 contains 13 residues.